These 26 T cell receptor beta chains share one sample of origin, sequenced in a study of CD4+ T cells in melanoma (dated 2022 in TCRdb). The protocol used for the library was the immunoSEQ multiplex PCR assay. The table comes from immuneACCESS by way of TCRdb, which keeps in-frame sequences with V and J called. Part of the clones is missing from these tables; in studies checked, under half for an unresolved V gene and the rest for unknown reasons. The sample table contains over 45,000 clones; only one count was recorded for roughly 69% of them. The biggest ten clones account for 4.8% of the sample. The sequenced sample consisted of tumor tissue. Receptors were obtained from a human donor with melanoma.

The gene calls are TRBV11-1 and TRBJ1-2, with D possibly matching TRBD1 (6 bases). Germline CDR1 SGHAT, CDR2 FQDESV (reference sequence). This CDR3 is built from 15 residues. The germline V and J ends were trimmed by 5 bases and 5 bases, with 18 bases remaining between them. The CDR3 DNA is TGTGCCAGCAGCCAGACAGGACAGTCGTCTTATGGCTACACCTTC. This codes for CASSQTGQSSYGYTF.

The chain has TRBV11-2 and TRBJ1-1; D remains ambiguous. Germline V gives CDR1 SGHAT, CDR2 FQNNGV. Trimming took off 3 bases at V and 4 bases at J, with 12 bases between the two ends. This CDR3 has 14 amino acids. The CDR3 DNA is TGTGCCAGCAGCTTGATCGGTCCGGGCACTGAAGCTTTCTTT. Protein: CASSLIGPGTEAFF.

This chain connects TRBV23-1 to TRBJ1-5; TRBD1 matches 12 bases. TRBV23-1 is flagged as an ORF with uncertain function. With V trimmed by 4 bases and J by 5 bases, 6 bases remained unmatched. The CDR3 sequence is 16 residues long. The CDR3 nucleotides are TGCGCCAGCAGTCGGCGGGGACAGGGGGCCCATCAGCCCCAGCATTTT. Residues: CASSRRGQGAHQPQHF.

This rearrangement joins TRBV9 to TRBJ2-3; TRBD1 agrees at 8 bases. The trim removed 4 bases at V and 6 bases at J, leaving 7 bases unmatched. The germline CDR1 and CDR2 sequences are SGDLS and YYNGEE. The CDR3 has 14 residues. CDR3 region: CASSPQGAADTQYF. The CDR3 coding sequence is TGTGCCAGCAGCCCCCAGGGGGCCGCCGATACGCAGTATTTT.

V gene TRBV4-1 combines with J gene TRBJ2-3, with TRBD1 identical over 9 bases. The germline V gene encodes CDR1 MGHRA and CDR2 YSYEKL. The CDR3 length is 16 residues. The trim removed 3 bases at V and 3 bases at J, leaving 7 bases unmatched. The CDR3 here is CASSQPGQGITDTQYF. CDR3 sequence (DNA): TGCGCCAGCAGCCAGCCGGGACAGGGTATAACAGATACGCAGTATTTT.

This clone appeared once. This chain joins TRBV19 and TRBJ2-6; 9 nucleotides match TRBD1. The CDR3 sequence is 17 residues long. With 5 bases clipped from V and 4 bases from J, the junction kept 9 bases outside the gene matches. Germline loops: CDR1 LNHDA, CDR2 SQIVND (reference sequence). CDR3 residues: CASSPGQGYEGANVLTF. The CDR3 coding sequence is TGTGCCAGTAGTCCGGGACAGGGATATGAGGGGGCCAACGTCCTGACTTTC.

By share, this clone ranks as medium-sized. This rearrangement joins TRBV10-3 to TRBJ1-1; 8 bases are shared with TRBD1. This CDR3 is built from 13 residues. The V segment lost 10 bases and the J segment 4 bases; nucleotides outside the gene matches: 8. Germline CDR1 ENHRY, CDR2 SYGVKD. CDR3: CATTGGGVTEAFF. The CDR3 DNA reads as TGTGCCACTACAGGGGGAGGTGTCACTGAAGCTTTCTTT.

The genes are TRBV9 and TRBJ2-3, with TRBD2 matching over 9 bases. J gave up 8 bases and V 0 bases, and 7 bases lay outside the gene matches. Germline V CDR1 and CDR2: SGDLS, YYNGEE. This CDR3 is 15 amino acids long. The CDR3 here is CASSVEGTSIPTQYF. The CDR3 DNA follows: TGTGCCAGCAGCGTAGAGGGGACTAGCATTCCTACGCAGTATTTT.

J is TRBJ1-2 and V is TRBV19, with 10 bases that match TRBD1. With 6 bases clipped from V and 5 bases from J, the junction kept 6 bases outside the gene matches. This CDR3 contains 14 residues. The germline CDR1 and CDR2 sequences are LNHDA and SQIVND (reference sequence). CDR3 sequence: CASRDRDRGYGYTF. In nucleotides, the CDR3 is TGTGCCAGTAGAGACCGGGACAGGGGTTATGGCTACACCTTC.

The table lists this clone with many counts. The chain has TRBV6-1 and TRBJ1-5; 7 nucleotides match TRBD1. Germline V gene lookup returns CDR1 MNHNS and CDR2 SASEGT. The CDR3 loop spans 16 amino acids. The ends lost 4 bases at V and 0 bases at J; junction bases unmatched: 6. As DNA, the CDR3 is TGTGCCAGCAGTGCGAAGGGGGCAGCTAGCAATCAGCCCCAGCATTTT. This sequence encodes CASSAKGAASNQPQHF.

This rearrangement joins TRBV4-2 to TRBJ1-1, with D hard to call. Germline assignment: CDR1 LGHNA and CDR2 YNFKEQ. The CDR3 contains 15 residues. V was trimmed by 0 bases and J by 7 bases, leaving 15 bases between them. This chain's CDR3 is CASSQDLRVQDEAFF. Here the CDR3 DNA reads TGTGCCAGCAGCCAAGACCTGAGGGTTCAGGATGAAGCTTTCTTT.

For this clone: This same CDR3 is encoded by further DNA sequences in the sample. The CDR3 here is CASSFGTGGYEQYF. The CDR3 bases are TGCGCCAGCAGCTTCGGGACAGGGGGATACGAGCAGTACTTC. The chain recombines TRBV5-1 with TRBJ2-7; TRBD1 agrees at 11 bases. With V trimmed by 2 bases and J by 4 bases, 2 bases remained unmatched. The CDR3 runs 14 residues. Germline-derived CDR1 and CDR2 are SGHRS and YFSETQ. The full variable domain, in which reference TRBV5-1 and TRBJ2-7 provide the parts outside the CDR3, is KAGVTQTPRYLIKTRGQQVTLSCSPISGHRSVSWYQQTPGQGLQFLFEYFSETQRNKGNFPGRFSGRQFSNSRSEMNVSTLELGDSALYLCASSFGTGGYEQYFGPGTRLTVT.

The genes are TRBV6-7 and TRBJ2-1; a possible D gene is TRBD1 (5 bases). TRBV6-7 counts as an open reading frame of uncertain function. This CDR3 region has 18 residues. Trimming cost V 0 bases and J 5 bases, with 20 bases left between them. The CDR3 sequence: CASSYSDRQGKRNNEQFF. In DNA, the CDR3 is TGTGCCAGCAGTTACTCGGATCGTCAGGGAAAACGGAACAATGAGCAGTTCTTC.

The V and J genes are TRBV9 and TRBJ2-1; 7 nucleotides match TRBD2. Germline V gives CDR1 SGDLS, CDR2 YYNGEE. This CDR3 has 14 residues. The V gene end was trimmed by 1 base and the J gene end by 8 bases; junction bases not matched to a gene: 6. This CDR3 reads CASSVTGTTHEQFF. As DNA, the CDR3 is TGTGCCAGCAGCGTAACTGGGACTACGCATGAGCAGTTCTTC.

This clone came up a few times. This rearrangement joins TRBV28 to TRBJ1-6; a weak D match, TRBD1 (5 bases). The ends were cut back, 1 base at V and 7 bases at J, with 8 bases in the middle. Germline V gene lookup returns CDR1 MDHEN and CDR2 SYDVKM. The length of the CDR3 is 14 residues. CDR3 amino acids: CASSLSGHNSPLHF. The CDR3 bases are TGTGCCAGCAGTTTATCAGGGCACAATTCACCCCTCCACTTT.

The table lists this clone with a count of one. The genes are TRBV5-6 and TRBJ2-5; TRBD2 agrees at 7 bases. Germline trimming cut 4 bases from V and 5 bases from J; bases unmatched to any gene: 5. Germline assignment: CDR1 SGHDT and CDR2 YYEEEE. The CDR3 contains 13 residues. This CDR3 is CASSPAGGETQYF. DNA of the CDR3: TGTGCCAGCAGCCCGGCCGGGGGGGAGACCCAGTACTTC.

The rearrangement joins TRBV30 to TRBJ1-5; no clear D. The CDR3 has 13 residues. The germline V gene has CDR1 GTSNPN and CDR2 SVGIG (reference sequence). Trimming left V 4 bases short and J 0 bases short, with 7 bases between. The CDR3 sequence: CAWTGSSNQPQHF. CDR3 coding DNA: TGTGCCTGGACGGGCAGTAGCAATCAGCCCCAGCATTTT.

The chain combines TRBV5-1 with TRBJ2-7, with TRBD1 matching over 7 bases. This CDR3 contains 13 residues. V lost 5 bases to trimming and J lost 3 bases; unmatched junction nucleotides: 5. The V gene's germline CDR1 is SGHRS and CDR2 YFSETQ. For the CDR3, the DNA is TGCGCCAGCAGGTACCGGGACAGCTACGAGCAGTACTTC. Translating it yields CASRYRDSYEQYF.

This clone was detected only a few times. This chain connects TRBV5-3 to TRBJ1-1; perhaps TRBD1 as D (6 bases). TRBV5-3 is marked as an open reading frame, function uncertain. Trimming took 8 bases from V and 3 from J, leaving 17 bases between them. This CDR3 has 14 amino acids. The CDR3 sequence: CARGKQGTHTEAFF. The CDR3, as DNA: TGTGCCAGGGGGAAACAGGGAACCCACACTGAAGCTTTCTTT.

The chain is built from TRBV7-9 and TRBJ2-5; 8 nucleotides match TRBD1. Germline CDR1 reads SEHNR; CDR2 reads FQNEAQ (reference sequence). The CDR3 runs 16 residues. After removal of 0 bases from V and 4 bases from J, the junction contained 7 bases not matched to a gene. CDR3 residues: CASSLAGLQGAETQYF. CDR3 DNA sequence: TGTGCCAGCAGCTTAGCTGGCCTCCAGGGGGCAGAGACCCAGTACTTC.

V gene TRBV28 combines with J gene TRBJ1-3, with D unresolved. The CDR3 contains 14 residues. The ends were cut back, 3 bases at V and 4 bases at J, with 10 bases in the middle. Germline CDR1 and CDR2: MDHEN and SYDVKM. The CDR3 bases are TGTGCCAGCAGTTTTGGGATACAGGGAAACACCATATATTTT. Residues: CASSFGIQGNTIYF.

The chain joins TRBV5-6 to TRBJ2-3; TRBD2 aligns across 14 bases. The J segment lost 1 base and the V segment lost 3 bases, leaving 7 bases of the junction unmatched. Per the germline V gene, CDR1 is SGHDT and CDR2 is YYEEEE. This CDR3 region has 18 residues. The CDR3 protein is CASSYKWTSGGRTDTQYF. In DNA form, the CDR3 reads TGTGCCAGCAGCTACAAGTGGACTAGCGGGGGGCGCACAGATACGCAGTATTTT. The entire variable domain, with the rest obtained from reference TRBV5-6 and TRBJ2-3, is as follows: DAGVTQSPTHLIKTRGQQVTLRCSPKSGHDTVSWYQQALGQGPQFIFQYYEEEERQRGNFPDRFSGHQFPNYSSELNVNALLLGDSALYLCASSYKWTSGGRTDTQYFGPGTRLTVL.

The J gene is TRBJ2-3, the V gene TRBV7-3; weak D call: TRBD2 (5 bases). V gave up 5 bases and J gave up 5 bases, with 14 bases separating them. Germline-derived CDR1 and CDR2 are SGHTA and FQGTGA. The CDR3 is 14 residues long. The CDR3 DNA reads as TGTGCCAGCAGCGCCCGGTGGGCGGGAGATACGCAGTATTTT. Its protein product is CASSARWAGDTQYF. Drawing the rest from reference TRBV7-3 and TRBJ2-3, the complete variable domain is GAGVSQTPSNKVTEKGKYVELRCDPISGHTALYWYRQSLGQGPEFLIYFQGTGAADDSGLPNDRFFAVRPEGSVSTLKIQRTERGDSAVYLCASSARWAGDTQYFGPGTRLTVL.

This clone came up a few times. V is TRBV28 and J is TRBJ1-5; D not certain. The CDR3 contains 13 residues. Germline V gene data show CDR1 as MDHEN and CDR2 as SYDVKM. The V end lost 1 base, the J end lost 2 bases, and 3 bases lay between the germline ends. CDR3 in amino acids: CASSLYGNQPQHF. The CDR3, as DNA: TGTGCCAGCAGTTTATATGGCAATCAGCCCCAGCATTTT.

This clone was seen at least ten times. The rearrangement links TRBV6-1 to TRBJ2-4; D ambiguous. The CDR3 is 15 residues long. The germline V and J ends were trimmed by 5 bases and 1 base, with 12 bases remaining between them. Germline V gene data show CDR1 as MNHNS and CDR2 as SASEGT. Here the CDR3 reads CASSFLERAKNIQYF. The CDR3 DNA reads TGTGCCAGCAGTTTCCTCGAGAGGGCCAAAAACATTCAGTACTTC.

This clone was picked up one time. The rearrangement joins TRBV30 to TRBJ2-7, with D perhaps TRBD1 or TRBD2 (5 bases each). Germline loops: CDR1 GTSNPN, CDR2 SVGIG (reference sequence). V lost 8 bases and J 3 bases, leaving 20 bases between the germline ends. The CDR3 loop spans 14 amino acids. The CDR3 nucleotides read TGTGCCGGATTTAGGGGTGTCGGGAACTACGAGCAGTACTTC. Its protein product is CAGFRGVGNYEQYF.